Sequencing of this TCR beta chain was carried out in a study of cytomegalovirus exposure and HLA in healthy donors. Notes on the study in general: TCR beta chain V- and J-gene trimming was linked, in a later analysis, to a missense variant in DCLRE1C. Follow-up analysis seemed to connect common viral pathogens with several of the most significant clusters identified. Fewer N-insertions than the roughly 700-donor mean were reportedly shown by an Asian-associated ancestry cluster in a later analysis.

Primers: 60 Vbeta forward and 13 Jbeta reverse. Only in-frame clones appear in the TCRdb table, and some are missing; sequencing was by immunoSEQ multiplex PCR. Of about 120,000 clones in the sample, around three quarters are singletons; the top ten hold more than 2%. The V end lost 2 bases, the J end lost 4 bases, and 6 bases lay between the germline ends. Germline CDR1 and CDR2: ENHRY and SYGVKD. This CDR3 has 13 residues. This clone has a single count. Antigen specificity is unknown. Sequencing was performed on PBMCs. This sequence joins TRBV10-3 and TRBJ2-1; the D gene is possibly TRBD1 (6 bases). The clonotype was recovered from a human donor in good health. This CDR3 is CAISEGQYNEQFF. DNA of the CDR3: TGTGCCATCAGTGAGGGACAGTACAATGAGCAGTTCTTC.